This is a list of T cell receptor beta chains from one sample in a study of blood T cell repertoires in COVID-19. Profiling relied on immunoSEQ multiplex PCR, and the TCRdb table lists in-frame clones only, not all of them. The sample shows 100,000 to 150,000 clones, about 85% of them seen only once. Sequencing was performed on peripheral blood. The origin of the receptors is an older man with active or convalescent COVID-19. Each CDR3 is given with its conserved first and last residue. The order of the fields is CDR3 length, clone size, D gene, J gene, V gene, CDR3 protein, CDR3 DNA. The D gene is left open where the match is weak. The size entry is marked missing in some rows and otherwise reads once, few, many or a size class.

13 NA NA TRBJ2-3 TRBV7-8 CASSLSRVDTQYF TGTGCCAGCAGCTTATCCCGGGTAGATACGCAGTATTTT
16 once NA TRBJ1-4 TRBV21-1 CASSGRDRETNEKLFF TGTGCCAGCAGCGGTCGGGACAGGGAAACTAATGAAAAACTGTTTTTT
19 NA NA TRBJ2-5 TRBV7-8 CASSLAARAGYQIQETQYF TGTGCCAGCAGCTTAGCGGCCAGGGCCGGCTACCAAATTCAAGAGACCCAGTACTTC
16 NA NA TRBJ1-4 TRBV5-6 CASSRARGSYNEKLFF TGTGCCAGCAGCCGGGCCCGGGGATCCTATAATGAAAAACTGTTTTTT
13 NA TRBD1 TRBJ1-5 TRBV19 CASSGDRSQPQHF TGTGCCAGTAGTGGGGACAGGAGTCAGCCCCAGCATTTT
14 NA NA TRBJ1-5 TRBV7-9 CASSGDTENQPQHF TGTGCCAGCAGCGGGGACACCGAGAATCAGCCCCAGCATTTT
17 NA NA TRBJ2-7 TRBV14 CASSQVMGPGDFYEQYF TGTGCCAGCAGCCAAGTAATGGGGCCAGGCGATTTCTACGAGCAGTACTTC
19 NA TRBD2 TRBJ2-3 TRBV5-1 CASSPRGLAGGLNTDTQYF TGCGCCAGCAGCCCGCGGGGACTAGCGGGGGGTCTTAACACAGATACGCAGTATTTT
10 NA NA TRBJ1-5 TRBV30 CAWPNQPQHF TGTGCCTGGCCCAATCAACCCCAGCATTTT
12 NA NA TRBJ1-2 TRBV27 CASSTQGSGYTF TGTGCCAGCAGTACGCAGGGTAGCGGCTACACCTTC
16 NA TRBD1 TRBJ1-5 TRBV5-6 CASSLARQGGNQPQHF TGTGCCAGCAGCTTGGCCAGACAGGGAGGCAATCAGCCCCAGCATTTT
14 NA NA TRBJ1-5 TRBV7-9 CASSLGGGGQPQHF TGTGCCAGCAGCTTGGGCGGGGGTGGTCAGCCCCAGCATTTT
16 NA TRBD2 TRBJ2-3 TRBV11-2 CASSLESGGAPDTQYF TGTGCCAGCAGCTTAGAGAGCGGGGGGGCTCCAGATACGCAGTATTTT
14 NA NA TRBJ2-7 TRBV5-1 CATKPSVSSYEQYF TGCGCCACGAAACCTAGCGTCAGCTCCTACGAGCAGTACTTC
17 NA TRBD2 TRBJ2-3 TRBV5-8 CASNYEWTSGSSDTQYF TGTGCCAGCAACTATGAGTGGACTAGCGGGTCCTCCGATACGCAGTATTTT
15 NA NA TRBJ1-1 TRBV19 CASSIFNREHTEAFF TGTGCCAGTAGTATTTTTAACAGGGAACACACTGAAGCTTTCTTT
15 NA NA TRBJ1-1 TRBV4-3 CASSQGGRGVTEAFF TGCGCCAGCAGCCAAGGGGGCAGGGGTGTCACTGAAGCTTTCTTT
12 NA TRBD2 TRBJ2-1 TRBV7-2 CASSPTGGEQFF TGTGCCAGCAGCCCGACGGGGGGTGAGCAGTTCTTC
13 NA NA TRBJ1-3 TRBV29-1 CSVEVASGNTIYF TGCAGCGTTGAAGTGGCATCTGGAAACACCATATATTTT
18 once TRBD2 TRBJ2-2 TRBV7-7 CASTATSGRDPTTGELFF TGTGCCAGCACCGCGACTAGCGGGAGGGATCCGACCACCGGGGAGCTGTTTTTT
15 NA NA TRBJ1-2 TRBV5-6 CASSSRGVQLFGYTF TGTGCCAGCAGCTCCCGGGGGGTACAGCTTTTTGGCTACACCTTC
15 NA TRBD2 TRBJ2-5 TRBV5-1 CASSLDGRAGETQYF TGCGCCAGCAGCTTGGACGGGAGGGCCGGGGAGACCCAGTACTTC
14 NA NA TRBJ1-5 TRBV7-2 CASSPQGGYQPQHF TGTGCCAGCAGCCCGCAGGGAGGGTACCAGCCCCAGCATTTT
15 NA NA TRBJ2-5 TRBV7-9 CASSLWGGPQETQYF TGTGCCAGCAGCTTGTGGGGGGGGCCCCAAGAGACCCAGTACTTC
16 NA NA TRBJ1-4 TRBV11-2 CASSLGNRQSNEKLFF TGTGCCAGCAGCTTAGGGAACCGACAGAGTAATGAAAAACTGTTTTTT
17 NA NA TRBJ2-2 TRBV9 CASSVIPGTPNTGELFF TGTGCCAGCAGCGTAATCCCCGGGACACCGAACACCGGGGAGCTGTTTTTT
15 NA NA TRBJ1-1 TRBV7-9 CASSSQGTLNTEAFF TGTGCCAGCAGCTCCCAAGGGACATTGAACACTGAAGCTTTCTTT
15 once NA TRBJ2-2 TRBV5-1 CASSLQGANTGELFF TGCGCCAGCAGCTTGCAGGGCGCGAACACCGGGGAGCTGTTTTTT
15 NA TRBD2 TRBJ2-4 TRBV19 CASSTGTSFQNIQYF TGTGCCAGTAGTACCGGGACTAGCTTCCAAAACATTCAGTACTTC
17 NA TRBD1 TRBJ1-6 TRBV27 CASSLTKRGRGESPLHF TGTGCCAGCAGTTTAACCAAGAGGGGCAGGGGGGAATCACCCCTCCACTTT
13 once TRBD1 TRBJ1-2 TRBV6-5 CASSYSRGGGYTF TGTGCCAGCAGTTACTCTCGAGGGGGCGGCTACACCTTC
15 NA NA TRBJ1-1 TRBV19 CASSTGVSAFIEAFF TGTGCCAGTAGTACGGGGGTTTCAGCCTTCATTGAAGCTTTCTTT
15 many NA TRBJ2-1 TRBV19 CASTSLNSYHNEQFF TGTGCCAGTACGTCTCTGAACAGCTACCACAATGAGCAGTTCTTC
15 NA TRBD1 TRBJ1-6 TRBV10-3 CAISESTGTDSPLHF TGTGCCATCAGTGAGTCGACGGGGACAGATTCACCCCTCCACTTT
15 NA NA TRBJ1-5 TRBV16 CASSQEEDSNQPQHF TGTGCCAGCAGCCAAGAAGAGGATAGCAATCAGCCCCAGCATTTT
16 NA NA TRBJ2-1 TRBV28 CASSLFDFHSYNEQFF TGTGCCAGCAGCCTATTCGACTTCCACTCCTACAATGAGCAGTTCTTC
15 medium-sized TRBD1 TRBJ2-4 TRBV29-1 CSVKGGDIAKNIQYF TGCAGCGTTAAAGGGGGCGACATAGCCAAAAACATTCAGTACTTC
14 NA TRBD1 TRBJ1-5 TRBV30 CAYLTGGAGQPQHF TGTGCCTATCTGACAGGGGGCGCGGGACAGCCCCAGCATTTT
13 few NA TRBJ2-1 TRBV9 CASSVGQDNEQFF TGTGCCAGCAGCGTAGGACAAGACAATGAGCAGTTCTTC
14 NA TRBD1 TRBJ2-7 TRBV11-2 CASSHEGQGYEQYF TGTGCCAGCAGCCACGAAGGACAGGGCTACGAGCAGTACTTC
15 few NA TRBJ2-1 TRBV7-2 CASSFRLSNYNEQFF TGTGCCAGCAGCTTCCGGTTGTCCAACTACAATGAGCAGTTCTTC
16 once NA TRBJ1-5 TRBV6-1 CASRESPGDGNQPQHF TGTGCCAGCAGGGAATCTCCAGGGGACGGCAATCAGCCCCAGCATTTT
14 NA TRBD1 TRBJ2-7 TRBV19 CASSIGRGPYEQYF TGTGCCAGTAGTATAGGCAGGGGGCCATACGAGCAGTACTTC
14 NA NA TRBJ1-1 TRBV7-2 CASSLASGGTEAFF TGTGCCAGCAGCCTGGCCAGCGGAGGGACTGAAGCTTTCTTT
14 once NA TRBJ1-1 TRBV10-3 CANAETVEGTEAFF TGTGCCAACGCGGAGACGGTCGAGGGTACTGAAGCTTTCTTT
17 once TRBD1 TRBJ2-1 TRBV15 CATSSESGTGGLDEQFF TGTGCCACCAGCAGTGAGTCCGGGACAGGGGGTCTGGATGAGCAGTTCTTC